The clone carrying this T cell receptor (beta chain) was seen a few times. The antigen is not known. The sample originates from a study of T-cell reconstitution after alpha-beta-depleted transplantation in children. V lost 1 base, J lost 4 bases, and 7 bases lay in between. This CDR3 comprises 13 residues. Using unique molecular identifiers, the investigators prepared the TCRbeta library. MiXCR, applied by TCRdb to the PCR reads, yields one record per CDR3 protein. The profile shows roughly 570,000 distinct CDR3 sequences, approximately 30% of them singletons. The study's findings and limits: Surviving thymic progenitors and recipient T cells were the source of high TCRbeta diversity at day 60 in some patients. Newly produced T cells mostly provided counts and TCRbeta diversity after one year, as hyperexpanded clones declined.

This receptor was taken from a boy under two years old with Wiskott-Aldrich syndrome, due to receive a stem cell transplant. This chain links TRBV12-3 or TRBV12-4 with TRBJ2-5; D not certain. Sample: PBMCs, taken before TCRalphabeta/CD19-depleted stem cell transplant. CDR3 residues: CASSLGSRETQYF. The CDR3 DNA reads TGTGCCAGCAGTTTAGGCTCTAGAGAGACCCAGTACTTC.